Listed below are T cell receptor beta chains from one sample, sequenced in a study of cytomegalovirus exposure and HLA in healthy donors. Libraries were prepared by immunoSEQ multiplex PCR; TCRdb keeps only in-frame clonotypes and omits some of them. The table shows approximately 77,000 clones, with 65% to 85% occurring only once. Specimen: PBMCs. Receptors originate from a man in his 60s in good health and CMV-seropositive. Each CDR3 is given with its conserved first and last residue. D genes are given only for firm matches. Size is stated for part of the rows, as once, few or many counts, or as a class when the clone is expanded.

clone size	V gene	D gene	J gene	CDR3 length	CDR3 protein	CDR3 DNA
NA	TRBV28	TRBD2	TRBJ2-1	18	CASSPLGSGHSSYNEQFF	TGTGCCAGCAGTCCTCTAGGTAGCGGGCATAGCTCCTACAATGAGCAGTTCTTC
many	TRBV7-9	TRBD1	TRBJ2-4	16	CASSRLGQGAKNIQYF	TGTGCCAGCAGCCGCCTGGGACAGGGTGCCAAAAACATTCAGTACTTC
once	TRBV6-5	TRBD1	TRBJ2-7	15	CASSPNSGQGYEQYF	TGTGCCAGCAGTCCGAACTCGGGACAGGGTTACGAGCAGTACTTC
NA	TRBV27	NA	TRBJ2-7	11	CASSAGFEQYF	TGTGCCAGCAGCGCAGGGTTCGAGCAGTACTTC
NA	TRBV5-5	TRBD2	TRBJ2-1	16	CASSATSGSPYNEQFF	TGTGCCAGCAGCGCGACTAGCGGGAGTCCCTACAATGAGCAGTTCTTC
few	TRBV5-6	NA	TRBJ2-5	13	CASSLSGYETQYF	TGTGCCAGCAGCTTGTCAGGGTACGAGACCCAGTACTTC
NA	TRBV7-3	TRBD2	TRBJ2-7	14	CASSLLAGSSEQYF	TGTGCCAGCAGCTTACTAGCGGGATCCTCCGAGCAGTACTTC
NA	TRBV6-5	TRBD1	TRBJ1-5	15	CASRTGTGGDQPQHF	TGTGCCAGCAGGACTGGGACAGGGGGGGATCAGCCCCAGCATTTT
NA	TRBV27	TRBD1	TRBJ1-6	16	CASSFGGTGLNSPLHF	TGTGCCAGCAGTTTCGGAGGGACAGGGCTTAATTCACCCCTCCACTTT
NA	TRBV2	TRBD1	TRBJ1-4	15	CASSQGGTANEKLFF	TGTGCCAGCAGTCAGGGCGGGACAGCTAATGAAAAACTGTTTTTT